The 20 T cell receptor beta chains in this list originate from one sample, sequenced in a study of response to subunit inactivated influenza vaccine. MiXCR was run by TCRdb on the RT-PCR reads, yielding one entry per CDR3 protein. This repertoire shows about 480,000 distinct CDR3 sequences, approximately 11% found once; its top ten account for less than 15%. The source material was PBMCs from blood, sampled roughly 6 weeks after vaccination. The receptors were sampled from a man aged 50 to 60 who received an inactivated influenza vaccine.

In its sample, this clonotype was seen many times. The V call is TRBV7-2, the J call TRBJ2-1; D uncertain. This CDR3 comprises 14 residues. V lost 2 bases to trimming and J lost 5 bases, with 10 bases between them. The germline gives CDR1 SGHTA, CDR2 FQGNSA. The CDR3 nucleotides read TGTGCCAGCAGCTTAAGTGTGCAGGACAATGAGCAGTTCTTC. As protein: CASSLSVQDNEQFF. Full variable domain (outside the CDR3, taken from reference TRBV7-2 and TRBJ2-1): GAGVSQSPSNKVTEKGKDVELRCDPISGHTALYWYRQSLGQGLEFLIYFQGNSAPDKSGLPSDRFSAERTGGSVSTLTIQRTQQEDSAVYLCASSLSVQDNEQFFGPGTRLTVL.

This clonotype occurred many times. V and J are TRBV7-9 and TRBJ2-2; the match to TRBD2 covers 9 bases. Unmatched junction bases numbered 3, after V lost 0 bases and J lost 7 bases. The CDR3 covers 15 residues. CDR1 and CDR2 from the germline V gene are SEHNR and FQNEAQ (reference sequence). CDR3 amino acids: CASSLALAGNGELFF. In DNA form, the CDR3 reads TGTGCCAGCAGCTTAGCCCTAGCGGGAAACGGGGAGCTGTTTTTT. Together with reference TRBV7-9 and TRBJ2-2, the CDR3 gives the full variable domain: DTGVSQNPRHKITKRGQNVTFRCDPISEHNRLYWYRQTLGQGPEFLTYFQNEAQLEKSRLLSDRFSAERPKGSFSTLEIQRTEQGDSAMYLCASSLALAGNGELFFGEGSRLTVL.

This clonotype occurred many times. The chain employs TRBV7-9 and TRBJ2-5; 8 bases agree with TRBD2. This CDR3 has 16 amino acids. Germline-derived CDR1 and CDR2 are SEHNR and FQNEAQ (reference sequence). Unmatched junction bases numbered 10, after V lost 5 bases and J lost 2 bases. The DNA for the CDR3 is TGTGCCAGCAGCCCTAGGGAGACTAGCGCGCAAGAGACCCAGTACTTC. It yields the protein CASSPRETSAQETQYF.

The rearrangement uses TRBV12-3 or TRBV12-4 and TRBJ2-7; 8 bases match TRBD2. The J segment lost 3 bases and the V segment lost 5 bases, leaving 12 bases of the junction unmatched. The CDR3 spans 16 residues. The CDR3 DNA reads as TGTGCCAGCAGTCCCTACCCCGGGAGCGGGAGCTACGAGCAGTACTTC. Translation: CASSPYPGSGSYEQYF.

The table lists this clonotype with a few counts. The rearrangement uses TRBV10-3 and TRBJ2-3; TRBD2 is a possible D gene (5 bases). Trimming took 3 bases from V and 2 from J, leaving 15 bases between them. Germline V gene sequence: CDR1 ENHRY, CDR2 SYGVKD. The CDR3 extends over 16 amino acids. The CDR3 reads CAISDVLSGNTDTQYF. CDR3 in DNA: TGTGCCATCAGTGACGTGTTATCGGGGAACACAGATACGCAGTATTTT.

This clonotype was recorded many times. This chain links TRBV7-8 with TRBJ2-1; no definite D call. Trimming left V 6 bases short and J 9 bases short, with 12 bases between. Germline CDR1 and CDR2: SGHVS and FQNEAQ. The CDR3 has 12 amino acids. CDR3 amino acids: CASRPGWGEQFF. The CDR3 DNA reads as TGTGCCAGCAGGCCAGGATGGGGTGAGCAGTTCTTC.

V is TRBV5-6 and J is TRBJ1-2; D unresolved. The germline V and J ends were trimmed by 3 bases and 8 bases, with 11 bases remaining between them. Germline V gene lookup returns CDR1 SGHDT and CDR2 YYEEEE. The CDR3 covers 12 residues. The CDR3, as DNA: TGTGCCAGCAGCTCAAGGGCGTACGGCTACACCTTC. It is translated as CASSSRAYGYTF. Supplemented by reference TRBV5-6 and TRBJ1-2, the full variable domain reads DAGVTQSPTHLIKTRGQQVTLRCSPKSGHDTVSWYQQALGQGPQFIFQYYEEEERQRGNFPDRFSGHQFPNYSSELNVNALLLGDSALYLCASSSRAYGYTFGSGTRLTVV.

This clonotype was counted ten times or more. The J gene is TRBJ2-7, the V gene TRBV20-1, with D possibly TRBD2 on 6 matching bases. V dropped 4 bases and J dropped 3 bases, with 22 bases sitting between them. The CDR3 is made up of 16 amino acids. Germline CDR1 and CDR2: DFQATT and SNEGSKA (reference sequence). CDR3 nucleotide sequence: TGCAGTGCTATCACCGGGGGTCTGGAGCCCTTCTACGAGCAGTACTTC. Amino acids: CSAITGGLEPFYEQYF.

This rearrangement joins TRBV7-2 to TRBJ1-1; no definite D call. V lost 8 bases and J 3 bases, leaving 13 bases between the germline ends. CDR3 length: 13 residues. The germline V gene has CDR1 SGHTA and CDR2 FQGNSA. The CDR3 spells CASSGMQDTEAFF. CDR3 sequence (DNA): TGTGCCAGCTCGGGGATGCAGGACACTGAAGCTTTCTTT.

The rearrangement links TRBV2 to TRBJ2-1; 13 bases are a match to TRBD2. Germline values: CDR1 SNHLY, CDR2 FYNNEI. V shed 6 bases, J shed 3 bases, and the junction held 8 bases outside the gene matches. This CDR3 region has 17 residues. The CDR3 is CASRGLAGVEYYNEQFF. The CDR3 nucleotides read TGTGCCAGCAGAGGACTAGCGGGGGTGGAATACTACAATGAGCAGTTCTTC.

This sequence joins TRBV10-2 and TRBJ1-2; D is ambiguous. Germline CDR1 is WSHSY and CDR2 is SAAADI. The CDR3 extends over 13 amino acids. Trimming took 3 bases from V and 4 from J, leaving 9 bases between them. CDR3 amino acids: CASSEPNFYGYTF. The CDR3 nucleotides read TGCGCCAGCAGTGAACCGAATTTCTATGGCTACACCTTC.

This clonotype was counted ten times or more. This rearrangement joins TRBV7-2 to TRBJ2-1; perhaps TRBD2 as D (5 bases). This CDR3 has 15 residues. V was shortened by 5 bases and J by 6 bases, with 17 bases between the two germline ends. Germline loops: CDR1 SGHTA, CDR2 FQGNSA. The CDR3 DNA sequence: TGTGCCAGCAGCCCCGATAGCGCGTACCCCAATGAGCAGTTCTTC. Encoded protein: CASSPDSAYPNEQFF.

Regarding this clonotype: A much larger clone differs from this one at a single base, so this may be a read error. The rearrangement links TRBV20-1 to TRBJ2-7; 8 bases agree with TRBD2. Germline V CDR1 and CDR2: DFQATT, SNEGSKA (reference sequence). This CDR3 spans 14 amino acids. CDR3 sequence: CTASRTSGAHEQYF. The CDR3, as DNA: TGCACTGCTAGTCGAACTAGCGGAGCCCACGAGCAGTACTTC.

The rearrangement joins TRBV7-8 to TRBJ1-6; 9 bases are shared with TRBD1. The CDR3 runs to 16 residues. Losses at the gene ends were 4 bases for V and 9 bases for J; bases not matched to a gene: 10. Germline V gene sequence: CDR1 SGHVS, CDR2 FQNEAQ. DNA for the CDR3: TGTGCCAGCAGCTCACAGGGGGCAGGGAGTATTTCACCCCTCCACTTT. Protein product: CASSSQGAGSISPLHF.

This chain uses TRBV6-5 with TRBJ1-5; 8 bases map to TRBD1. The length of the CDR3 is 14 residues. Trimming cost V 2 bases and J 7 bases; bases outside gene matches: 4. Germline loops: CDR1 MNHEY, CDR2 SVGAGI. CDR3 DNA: TGTGCCAGCAGTTACACGACAGGGGACCAGCCCCAGCATTTT. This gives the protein CASSYTTGDQPQHF.

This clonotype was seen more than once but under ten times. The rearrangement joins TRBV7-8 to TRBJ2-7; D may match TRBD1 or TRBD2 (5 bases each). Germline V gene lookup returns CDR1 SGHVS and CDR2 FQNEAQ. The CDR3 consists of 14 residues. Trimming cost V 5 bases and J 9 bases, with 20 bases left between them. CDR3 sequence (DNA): TGTGCCAGCAGCCCCATGGGGGAAGGGACCGGGCAGTACTTC. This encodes CASSPMGEGTGQYF.

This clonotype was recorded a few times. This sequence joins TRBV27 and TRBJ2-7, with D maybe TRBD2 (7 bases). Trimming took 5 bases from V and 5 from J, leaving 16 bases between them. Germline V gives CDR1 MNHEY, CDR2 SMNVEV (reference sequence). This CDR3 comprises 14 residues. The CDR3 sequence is CASSPTGRVDEQYF. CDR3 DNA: TGTGCCAGCAGTCCAACAGGGAGGGTGGACGAGCAGTACTTC.

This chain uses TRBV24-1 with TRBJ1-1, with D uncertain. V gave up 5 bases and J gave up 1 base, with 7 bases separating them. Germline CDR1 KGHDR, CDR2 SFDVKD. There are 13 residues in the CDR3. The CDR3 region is CATSAGGNTEAFF. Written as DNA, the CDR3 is TGTGCCACCAGTGCGGGCGGGAACACTGAAGCTTTCTTT.

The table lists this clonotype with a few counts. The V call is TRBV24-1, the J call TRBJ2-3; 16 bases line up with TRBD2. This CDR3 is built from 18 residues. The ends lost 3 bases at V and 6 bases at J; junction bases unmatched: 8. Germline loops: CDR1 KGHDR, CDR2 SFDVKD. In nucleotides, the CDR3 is TGTGCCACCAGTGATCCGGGACTAGCGGGAGGGCCTATTGATACGCAGTATTTT. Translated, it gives CATSDPGLAGGPIDTQYF.

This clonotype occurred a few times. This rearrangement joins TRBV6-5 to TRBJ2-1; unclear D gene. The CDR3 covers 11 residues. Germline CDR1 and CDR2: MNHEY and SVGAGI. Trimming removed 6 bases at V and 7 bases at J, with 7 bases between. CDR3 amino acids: CASRRLNEQFF. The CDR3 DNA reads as TGTGCCAGCAGACGACTGAATGAGCAGTTCTTC.